These 13 T cell receptor beta chains originate from one sample sequenced in a study of T cell responses to AZD1222 COVID-19 vaccine. Assay: immunoSEQ multiplex PCR; the TCRdb copy retains only in-frame clones and omits some. The table has 55,000 to 75,000 clones, around 84% seen once. Sample: peripheral blood, taken on day 0 of AZD1222 vaccination. The source of these receptors is an adult in good health.

The chain couples TRBV14 to TRBJ2-4; D is uncertain. The CDR3 sequence is 16 residues long. V was pared by 1 base and J by 5 bases, with 15 bases between. The germline V gene encodes CDR1 SGHDN and CDR2 FVKESK. The DNA for the CDR3 is TGTGCCAGCAGCCAAGGACGGGCACACCTCCAAAACATTCAGTACTTC. Translated, it gives CASSQGRAHLQNIQYF.

The V and J genes are TRBV7-9 and TRBJ1-1; tentative D call: TRBD1 (5 bases). Deletions cut 6 bases from V and 7 bases from J, with 9 bases between. This CDR3 has 11 residues. Germline V gene data show CDR1 as SEHNR and CDR2 as FQNEAQ (reference sequence). The CDR3 coding sequence is TGTGCCAGCAGGGGGGGAGGTGAAGCTTTCTTT. Translating it yields CASRGGGEAFF.

This clone has more than one count but fewer than ten. CDR3 amino acids: CASSQHGLANYGYTF. The CDR3 DNA reads as TGTGCCAGCAGCCAACACGGATTGGCAAACTATGGCTACACCTTC. The chain is built from TRBV3-1 (or the pseudogene TRBV3-2) and TRBJ1-2, with no clear D. The CDR3 length is 15 residues. V lost 2 bases and J 2 bases, leaving 12 bases between the germline ends. CDR1 LGHDT and CDR2 YNNKEL come from the germline V gene (reference sequence).

This clone counts as medium-sized. The chain couples TRBV11-3 to TRBJ1-6, with 8 bases lining up with TRBD1. V lost 8 bases and J lost 4; bases outside the gene matches: 10. This CDR3 has 16 amino acids. From germline, CDR1 is SGHNT and CDR2 YENEEA. The CDR3 DNA follows: TGTGCCAGCCGGGGACAGGCTGGAAATTATAATTCACCCCTCCACTTT. It is translated as CASRGQAGNYNSPLHF. The full variable domain, in which reference TRBV11-3 and TRBJ1-6 provide the parts outside the CDR3, is EAGVVQSPRYKIIEKKQPVAFWCNPISGHNTLYWYLQNLGQGPELLIRYENEEAVDDSQLPKDRFSAERLKGVDSTLKIQPAELGDSAVYLCASRGQAGNYNSPLHFGNGTRLTVT.

This sequence joins TRBV5-1 and TRBJ2-1; TRBD1 matches at 9 bases. Germline CDR1 SGHRS, CDR2 YFSETQ. V lost 2 bases to trimming and J lost 3 bases; unmatched junction nucleotides: 3. The length of the CDR3 is 15 residues. The CDR3 DNA sequence: TGCGCCAGCAGCTTCGGACAGGGGTACTACAATGAGCAGTTCTTC. Protein product: CASSFGQGYYNEQFF.

This clone has more than one count but fewer than ten. One end of the junction is discordant with germline, which a read error may explain. The V and J genes are TRBV7-9 and TRBJ2-7; D may be TRBD1 or TRBD2 (6 bases each). The CDR3 length is 13 residues. Germline V gene data show CDR1 as SEHNR and CDR2 as FQNEAQ (reference sequence). The CDR3 DNA is TGTGCCAGCAGCTTAGAGGGGGGACGGTCGTTGACTTTC. Its protein product is CASSLEGGRSLTF. Supplemented by reference TRBV7-9 and TRBJ2-7, the full variable domain reads DTGVSQNPRHKITKRGQNVTFRCDPISEHNRLYWYRQTLGQGPEFLTYFQNEAQLEKSRLLSDRFSAERPKGSFSTLEIQRTEQGDSAMYLCASSLEGGRSLTFGPGTRLTVT.

The chain employs TRBV5-4 and TRBJ2-7, with D perhaps TRBD1 (6 bases). Per the germline V gene, CDR1 is SGHNT and CDR2 is YYREEE (reference sequence). The CDR3 is made up of 14 amino acids. Deletions cut 0 bases from V and 2 bases from J, with 9 bases between. The CDR3 loop is CASSLEQGTYEQYF. The CDR3 DNA reads TGTGCCAGCAGCTTGGAGCAGGGGACCTACGAGCAGTACTTC. Combining the CDR3 with reference TRBV5-4 and TRBJ2-7 gives the whole variable domain ETGVTQSPTHLIKTRGQQVTLRCSSQSGHNTVSWYQQALGQGPQFIFQYYREEENGRGNFPPRFSGLQFPNYSSELNVNALELDDSALYLCASSLEQGTYEQYFGPGTRLTVT.

V is TRBV5-1 and J is TRBJ2-5; 12 nucleotides match TRBD2. The germline V gene has CDR1 SGHRS and CDR2 YFSETQ. V lost 3 bases, J lost 5 bases, and 8 bases stayed unmatched. This CDR3 has 16 residues. CDR3 sequence (DNA): TGCGCCAGCAGCTCAGGGAGACTAGCGGGGGTGGAGACCCAGTACTTC. Residues: CASSSGRLAGVETQYF.

V gene TRBV20-1 combines with J gene TRBJ2-1; tentatively, D is TRBD2 (6 bases). This CDR3 comprises 12 residues. Trimming cost V 3 bases and J 8 bases, with 11 bases left between them. Germline loops: CDR1 DFQATT, CDR2 SNEGSKA (reference sequence). As DNA, the CDR3 is TGCAGTGCTAGTGTCGGAGGGGATGAGCAGTTCTTC. Translation: CSASVGGDEQFF.

The gene calls are TRBV9 and TRBJ2-3; 7 nucleotides align to TRBD2. The CDR3 is 16 residues long. CDR1 is SGDLS and CDR2 is YYNGEE in the germline V gene. Losses at the gene ends were 0 bases for V and 6 bases for J; bases not matched to a gene: 10. The CDR3 here is CASSVGAGDTWDTQYF. The CDR3 nucleotides read TGTGCCAGCAGCGTAGGCGCGGGGGATACGTGGGATACGCAGTATTTT.

This rearrangement joins TRBV20-1 to TRBJ2-1; TRBD2 aligns across 15 bases. The V and J ends lost 3 bases and 0 bases, in that order; junction bases with no gene match: 6. Germline loops: CDR1 DFQATT, CDR2 SNEGSKA (reference sequence). This CDR3 is 18 amino acids long. In DNA form, the CDR3 reads TGCAGTGCTAGTGGACTAGCGGGGGGGTATGCCTCCTACAATGAGCAGTTCTTC. It encodes CSASGLAGGYASYNEQFF.

The rearrangement uses TRBV7-8 and TRBJ2-5; 7 nucleotides match TRBD1. Germline V CDR1 and CDR2: SGHVS, FQNEAQ. The V and J ends lost 1 base and 4 bases, in that order; junction bases with no gene match: 6. This CDR3 is built from 15 residues. As DNA, the CDR3 is TGTGCCAGCAGCTTAGGACAGGGTAAAGTAGAGACCCAGTACTTC. As protein: CASSLGQGKVETQYF.

The chain employs TRBV30 and TRBJ1-1; D perhaps matches TRBD1 (5 bases). Germline V gene data show CDR1 as GTSNPN and CDR2 as SVGIG (reference sequence). The V end lost 4 bases, the J end lost 5 bases, and 17 bases lay between the germline ends. The CDR3 covers 14 residues. Here the CDR3 reads CAWNRRGRQTEAFF. The DNA for the CDR3 is TGTGCCTGGAACCGAAGGGGACGGCAAACTGAAGCTTTCTTT.